These 24 T cell receptor beta chains originate from one sample sequenced in a study of identical twins. TCRdb redid the calling of the 5' RACE reads with MiXCR, one entry per CDR3 protein. This table has around 220,000 distinct CDR3 sequences, over 12% appearing once. Sequenced sample: memory (CD45RO+) T cells sorted from blood. The receptors stem from a woman aged 18-30 years in good health.

This clonotype was seen a handful of times. The chain uses TRBV20-1 and TRBJ2-3; 14 bases line up with TRBD2. This CDR3 comprises 15 residues. The V and J ends lost 6 bases and 3 bases, in that order; junction bases with no gene match: 5. Germline CDR1 is DFQATT and CDR2 is SNEGSKA (reference sequence). The CDR3 loop is CSAETSGGETDTQYF. As DNA, the CDR3 is TGCAGTGCAGAGACTAGCGGGGGGGAGACAGATACGCAGTATTTT.

This clonotype was found a few times. The chain recombines TRBV7-8 with TRBJ1-5; TRBD1 matches at 9 bases. CDR1 and CDR2 from the germline V gene are SGHVS and FQNEAQ. The CDR3 is 15 residues long. The V and J ends lost 7 bases and 6 bases, in that order; junction bases with no gene match: 10. CDR3 region: CASTDEQGAGQPQHF. The CDR3 DNA sequence: TGTGCCAGCACCGATGAACAGGGGGCAGGTCAGCCCCAGCATTTT. Combining the CDR3 with reference TRBV7-8 and TRBJ1-5 gives the whole variable domain GAGVSQSPRYKVAKRGQDVALRCDPISGHVSLFWYQQALGQGPEFLTYFQNEAQLDKSGLPSDRFFAERPEGSVSTLKIQRTQQEDSAVYLCASTDEQGAGQPQHFGDGTRLSIL.

This clonotype was detected a few times. The chain has TRBV29-1 and TRBJ1-1, with a tentative D call TRBD1 (6 bases). Germline lookup yields CDR1 SQVTM and CDR2 ANQGSEA. The germline V and J ends were trimmed by 6 bases and 6 bases, with 17 bases remaining between them. The CDR3 loop spans 13 amino acids. CDR3 sequence (DNA): TGCAGCGTGGCTGGGAGGGGGAGATCTGAAGCTTTCTTT. Its protein is CSVAGRGRSEAFF.

This rearrangement joins TRBV11-2 to TRBJ2-1; D possibly corresponds to TRBD2 (5 bases). This CDR3 has 16 amino acids. Germline CDR1 SGHAT, CDR2 FQNNGV. V was cut by 0 bases and J by 0 bases, with 9 bases left in between. The CDR3 protein is CASSLELGSSYNEQFF. CDR3 nucleotides: TGTGCCAGCAGCTTAGAACTAGGAAGCTCCTACAATGAGCAGTTCTTC.

The chain employs TRBV5-1 and TRBJ1-4; D is ambiguous. The CDR3 is made up of 11 amino acids. The V and J ends lost 5 bases and 8 bases respectively, with 7 bases between them. Germline CDR1 SGHRS, CDR2 YFSETQ. The chain's CDR3 is CASRGKEKLFF. The DNA for the CDR3 is TGCGCCAGCAGGGGGAAAGAAAAACTGTTTTTT.

V is TRBV9 and J is TRBJ1-5, with unresolved D. Germline lookup yields CDR1 SGDLS and CDR2 YYNGEE. The CDR3 contains 14 residues. The V and J ends lost 4 bases and 6 bases respectively, with 14 bases between them. This CDR3 is CASSPMGLGQPQHF. The CDR3 nucleotides read TGTGCCAGCAGCCCTATGGGGTTAGGTCAGCCCCAGCATTTT.

The chain uses TRBV11-3 and TRBJ2-1; D not certain. Germline CDR1 reads SGHNT; CDR2 reads YENEEA. The CDR3 covers 16 residues. Between the trimmed V and J ends, which lost 3 bases and 4 bases, there was a span of 16 bases. In nucleotides, the CDR3 is TGTGCCAGCAGCTTTCGAGCGCGTTCAACTTACAATGAGCAGTTCTTC. Its protein product is CASSFRARSTYNEQFF.

This chain joins TRBV18 and TRBJ2-7; either TRBD1 or TRBD2 may fit D (5 bases each). The CDR3 extends over 14 amino acids. V was trimmed by 0 bases and J by 2 bases, leaving 8 bases between them. Germline V gives CDR1 KGHSH, CDR2 LQKENI. The CDR3 nucleotides read TGTGCCAGCTCACCACCTCGGGACCCCTACGAGCAGTACTTC. Amino acid sequence: CASSPPRDPYEQYF.

The V gene is TRBV6-1, the J gene TRBJ1-2, with a weak D call TRBD1 (6 bases). Germline V gene data show CDR1 as MNHNS and CDR2 as SASEGT. The CDR3 is 13 amino acids. V dropped 8 bases and J dropped 3 bases, with 13 bases sitting between them. DNA for the CDR3: TGTGCCAGCGCCCGAGGGGGGGACTATGGCTACACCTTC. As protein: CASARGGDYGYTF.

The table lists this clonotype with many counts. The CDR3: CASSARQPDTQYF. CDR3 nucleotide sequence: TGTGCCAGCAGCGCTCGACAACCAGATACGCAGTATTTT. This rearrangement joins TRBV7-2 to TRBJ2-3; D not resolved. From germline, CDR1 is SGHTA and CDR2 FQGNSA. The germline V and J ends were trimmed by 5 bases and 4 bases, with 10 bases remaining between them. CDR3 length: 13 amino acids.

The CDR3: CASSERRPYPSYEQYF. The CDR3 DNA sequence: TGTGCCAGCAGTGAACGTCGGCCATACCCTTCCTACGAGCAGTACTTC. The chain uses TRBV2 and TRBJ2-7; D uncertain. The germline gives CDR1 SNHLY, CDR2 FYNNEI. The V end lost 2 bases, the J end lost 1 base, and 15 bases lay between the germline ends. This CDR3 has 16 amino acids.

The chain employs TRBV11-2 and TRBJ2-5, with 8 nucleotides matching TRBD2. V dropped 5 bases and J dropped 7; count of bases not matched to a gene: 12. The CDR3 is 15 amino acids. Per germline, CDR1 SGHAT and CDR2 FQNNGV. The CDR3 DNA reads TGTGCCAGCAGCCTCTCGGGAGGGGTAGTAGTGACCCAGTACTTC. It is translated as CASSLSGGVVVTQYF.

The V and J genes are TRBV9 and TRBJ2-2, with 7 bases fitting TRBD2. Trimming removed 2 bases from V and 4 bases from J; junction bases left unmatched: 8. This CDR3 has 16 amino acids. Germline CDR1 is SGDLS and CDR2 is YYNGEE. This chain's CDR3 is CASSVGTTRGTGELFF. The DNA for the CDR3 is TGTGCCAGCAGCGTCGGGACTACCCGGGGCACCGGGGAGCTGTTTTTT.

This chain links TRBV10-3 with TRBJ2-3; D tentatively fits TRBD1 or TRBD2 (5 bases each). With 0 bases removed from V and 0 bases from J, the gap between germline ends came to 10 bases. This CDR3 spans 16 amino acids. Germline values: CDR1 ENHRY, CDR2 SYGVKD. The CDR3 sequence: CAISESFGDSTDTQYF. In DNA, the CDR3 is TGTGCCATCAGTGAGTCGTTTGGGGACAGCACAGATACGCAGTATTTT.

The chain couples TRBV4-3 to TRBJ2-3; TRBD1 agrees at 7 bases. V lost 0 bases, J lost 2 bases, and 8 bases stayed unmatched. The CDR3 totals 17 residues. From germline, CDR1 is LGHNA and CDR2 YSLEER. The CDR3 reads CASSQDFTGTDTDTQYF. Here the CDR3 DNA reads TGCGCCAGCAGCCAAGATTTCACCGGGACAGACACAGATACGCAGTATTTT.

In this sample, this clonotype turned up a few times. The V and J genes are TRBV29-1 and TRBJ1-2; maybe TRBD1 (5 bases). Germline lookup yields CDR1 SQVTM and CDR2 ANQGSEA. The CDR3 is made up of 13 amino acids. Deletions cut 1 base from V and 4 bases from J, with 10 bases between. DNA for the CDR3: TGCAGCGTTGAAGTTCTGGGGGGCTATGGCTACACCTTC. This encodes CSVEVLGGYGYTF.

The V call is TRBV6-6, the J call TRBJ2-7, with D perhaps TRBD2 (7 bases). The CDR3 consists of 13 residues. From germline, CDR1 is MNHNY and CDR2 SVGAGI (reference sequence). Trimming removed 6 bases at V and 4 bases at J, with 13 bases between. The CDR3 region has the DNA TGTGCCAGCAGAAAGCGGGACACTTACGAGCAGTACTTC. This encodes CASRKRDTYEQYF.

This chain connects TRBV7-9 to TRBJ1-5; D unclear. V lost 2 bases and J lost 3, with 5 bases in between. The CDR3 runs to 13 residues. Germline V lookup: CDR1 SEHNR, CDR2 FQNEAQ (reference sequence). CDR3 sequence reads: CASSLNTNQPQHF. For the CDR3, the DNA is TGTGCCAGCAGCTTAAACACCAATCAGCCCCAGCATTTT.

J is TRBJ2-5 and V is TRBV5-1; 8 nucleotides line up with TRBD1. In germline, CDR1 is SGHRS, CDR2 YFSETQ. Trimming took 3 bases from V and 4 from J; bases not matched to a gene: 8. The length of the CDR3 is 15 residues. CDR3 nucleotide sequence: TGCGCCAGCAGCTGGGGAACAGGGGGAGGAGAGACCCAGTACTTC. This gives the protein CASSWGTGGGETQYF. Filled out from reference TRBV5-1 and TRBJ2-5, the complete variable domain reads KAGVTQTPRYLIKTRGQQVTLSCSPISGHRSVSWYQQTPGQGLQFLFEYFSETQRNKGNFPGRFSGRQFSNSRSEMNVSTLELGDSALYLCASSWGTGGGETQYFGPGTRLLVL.

This clonotype showed up just once. V is TRBV20-1 and J is TRBJ2-1; 10 nucleotides agree with TRBD2. CDR3 length: 14 amino acids. The V segment lost 3 bases and the J segment 10 bases; nucleotides outside the gene matches: 9. CDR1 DFQATT and CDR2 SNEGSKA come from the germline V gene (reference sequence). CDR3 loop: CSAREASGSYEQFF. The CDR3 region has the DNA TGCAGTGCTAGGGAGGCTAGCGGGAGTTACGAGCAGTTCTTC.

This clonotype was recorded a few times. This chain links TRBV12-3 or TRBV12-4 with TRBJ2-5; D perhaps matches TRBD2 (5 bases). The CDR3 consists of 13 residues. V was clipped by 3 bases and J by 9 bases, with 14 bases between them. The CDR3 here is CASSFGAERAQYF. The CDR3 DNA reads TGTGCCAGCAGTTTCGGCGCGGAGAGGGCCCAGTACTTC.

This clonotype was detected only a few times. This chain uses TRBV7-9 with TRBJ2-3, with 11 bases identical to TRBD2. Germline CDR1 is SEHNR and CDR2 is FQNEAQ (reference sequence). Trimming removed 6 bases from V and 1 base from J; junction bases left unmatched: 6. CDR3 length: 16 amino acids. The CDR3 DNA reads as TGTGCCAGCAGTTTCACGGGACTAGCGGGCACAGATACGCAGTATTTT. This gives the protein CASSFTGLAGTDTQYF.

This clonotype was seen only a few times. The chain is built from TRBV20-1 and TRBJ1-2; 8 bases align to TRBD1. This CDR3 comprises 17 residues. The germline V gene has CDR1 DFQATT and CDR2 SNEGSKA (reference sequence). V trimming: 2 bases; J trimming: 3 bases; junction bases outside the gene matches: 14. CDR3 protein: CSARSPQGGFSDYGYTF. For the CDR3, the DNA is TGCAGTGCTAGATCCCCACAGGGGGGGTTTTCGGACTATGGCTACACCTTC.

The chain recombines TRBV18 with TRBJ1-2, with 10 bases aligning to TRBD1. This CDR3 contains 15 residues. V lost 6 bases to trimming and J lost 1 base; unmatched junction nucleotides: 5. The germline V gene has CDR1 KGHSH and CDR2 LQKENI. CDR3 DNA: TGTGCCAGCTCCCTGGACAGGGGGGTTAACTATGGCTACACCTTC. Its translation: CASSLDRGVNYGYTF.